The next 4 T cell receptor beta chains were all read from a single sample in a study of shared clonotypes between healthy human individuals. Using immunoSEQ multiplex PCR, the repertoire was profiled, and TCRdb retains in-frame clones only, with some absent. This sample has about 2.4 million clones, with under 95% found just once. The source material was naive CD4+ T cells from PBMCs. Documented subset: CD45RA+ positively selected. Receptor source: a man aged 18 to 35 in good health. Some clones in this sample may be carry-over from other donors' samples.

This chain joins TRBV7-2 and TRBJ2-7; the match to TRBD2 covers 7 bases. The V gene's germline CDR1 is SGHTA and CDR2 FQGNSA. The ends lost 2 bases at V and 6 bases at J; junction bases unmatched: 13. The length of the CDR3 is 16 residues. CDR3 protein: CASSLFGPGGSPEQYF. CDR3 bases: TGTGCCAGCAGCTTATTTGGACCGGGAGGATCGCCCGAGCAGTACTTC.

V is TRBV9 and J is TRBJ2-7, with D perhaps given as TRBD1 or TRBD2 (5 bases each). The germline V gene has CDR1 SGDLS and CDR2 YYNGEE. The CDR3 runs to 15 residues. V lost 4 bases, J lost 5 bases, and 19 bases lay in between. The CDR3 loop reads CASSNGAFNRNEQYF. CDR3 nucleotide sequence: TGTGCCAGCAGCAACGGGGCGTTCAATCGGAACGAGCAGTACTTC.

V and J are TRBV11-2 and TRBJ1-3, with D possibly being TRBD1 (5 bases). CDR1 is SGHAT, CDR2 FQNNGV, per germline. CDR3 length equals 14 residues. Trimming shortened V by 5 bases and J by 2 bases, and 10 bases separated the two germline ends. The CDR3 reads CASSPDSPGNTIYF. The CDR3 DNA follows: TGTGCCAGCAGCCCTGACAGCCCTGGAAACACCATATATTTT.

The rearrangement joins TRBV19 to TRBJ2-3; 7 nucleotides align to TRBD2. CDR3 length: 17 amino acids. Germline V CDR1 and CDR2: LNHDA, SQIVND (reference sequence). Trimming took 7 bases from V and 4 from J; bases not matched to a gene: 17. The CDR3 is CASTQTPGRAIADTQYF. The CDR3, as DNA: TGTGCCAGTACCCAAACACCAGGGAGGGCTATTGCAGATACGCAGTATTTT.